The clone carrying this T cell receptor beta chain was observed once. What it binds is unknown. TCRdb keeps only in-frame clones here, not all; method: immunoSEQ multiplex PCR. There are about 94,000 clones in the sample; roughly 90% occur only once, and approximately 0.3% lies in the top ten. The data stem from a study of OX40 agonist ivuxolimab in advanced cancers. About the study: Patients undergoing dose escalation presented with hepatocellular carcinoma, melanoma, renal cell or head and neck cancer. The group had a mean age of about 65 years, ranged from about 20 to 79, and was around 86% male. Earlier treatment with anti-PD-1, anti-PD-L1 or anti-CTLA-4 was permitted, and 30% to 40% had received some.

Study conclusions and caveats: Among the nonresponders, some also had low normalized T-cell clonal expansion.

The clonotype was recovered from an adult with an advanced solid tumor such as melanoma, head and neck, liver or kidney cancer. This specimen consisted of CD4+ or CD8+ T cells sorted from blood, obtained in a trial of the OX40 agonist ivuxolimab.

The chain's CDR3 is CASSSLAGNTGELFF. The CDR3 region has the DNA TGTGCCAGCAGCTCCTTAGCGGGGAACACCGGGGAGCTGTTTTTT. V gene TRBV5-5 combines with J gene TRBJ2-2; 7 bases map to TRBD2. CDR1 is SGHKS, CDR2 YYEKEE, per germline (reference sequence). The CDR3 sequence is 15 residues long. Trimming cost V 3 bases and J 1 base; bases outside gene matches: 3. The variable domain in full, completed from reference TRBV5-5 and TRBJ2-2, reads DAGVTQSPTHLIKTRGQQVTLRCSPISGHKSVSWYQQVLGQGPQFIFQYYEKEERGRGNFPDRFSARQFPNYSSELNVNALLLGDSALYLCASSSLAGNTGELFFGEGSRLTVL.